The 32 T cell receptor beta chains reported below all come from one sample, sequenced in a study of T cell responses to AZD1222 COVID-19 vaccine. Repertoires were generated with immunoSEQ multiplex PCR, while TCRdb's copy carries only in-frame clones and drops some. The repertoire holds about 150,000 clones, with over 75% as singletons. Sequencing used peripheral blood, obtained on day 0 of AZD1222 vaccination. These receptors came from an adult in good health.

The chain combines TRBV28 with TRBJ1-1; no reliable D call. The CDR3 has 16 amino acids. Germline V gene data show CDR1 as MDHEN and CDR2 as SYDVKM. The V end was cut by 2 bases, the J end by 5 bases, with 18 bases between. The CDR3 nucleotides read TGTGCCAGCAGTTTACACCCCGACACGCCGCGGACTGAAGCTTTCTTT. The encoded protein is CASSLHPDTPRTEAFF.

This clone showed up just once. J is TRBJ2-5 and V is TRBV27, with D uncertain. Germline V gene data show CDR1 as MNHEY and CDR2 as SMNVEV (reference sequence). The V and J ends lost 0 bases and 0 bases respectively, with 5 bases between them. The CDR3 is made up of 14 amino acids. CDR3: CASSLSLYQETQYF. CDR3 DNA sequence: TGTGCCAGCAGTTTATCTCTTTACCAAGAGACCCAGTACTTC.

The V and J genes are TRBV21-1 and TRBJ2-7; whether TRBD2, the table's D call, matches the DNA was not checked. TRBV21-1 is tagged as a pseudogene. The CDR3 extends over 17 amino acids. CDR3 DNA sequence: TGTGCCAGCAGCAAAATCCATTTGAGCGGGAGGGGGTACGAGCAGTACTTC. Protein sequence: CASSKIHLSGRGYEQYF.

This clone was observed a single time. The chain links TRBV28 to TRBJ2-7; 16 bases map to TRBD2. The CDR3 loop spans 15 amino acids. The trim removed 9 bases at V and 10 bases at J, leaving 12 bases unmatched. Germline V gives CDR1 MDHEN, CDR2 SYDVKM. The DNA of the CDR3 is TGTGCCAGACCCGGGACTAGCGGGAGGGCCGTCGGCCAGTACTTC. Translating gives CARPGTSGRAVGQYF.

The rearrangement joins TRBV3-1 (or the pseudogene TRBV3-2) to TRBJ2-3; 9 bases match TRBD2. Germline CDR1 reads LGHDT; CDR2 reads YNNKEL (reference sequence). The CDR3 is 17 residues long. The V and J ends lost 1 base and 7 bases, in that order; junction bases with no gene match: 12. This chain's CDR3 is CASSQAFRSGRKNTQYF. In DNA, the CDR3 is TGTGCCAGCAGCCAAGCTTTCCGGAGCGGGAGGAAGAATACGCAGTATTTT.

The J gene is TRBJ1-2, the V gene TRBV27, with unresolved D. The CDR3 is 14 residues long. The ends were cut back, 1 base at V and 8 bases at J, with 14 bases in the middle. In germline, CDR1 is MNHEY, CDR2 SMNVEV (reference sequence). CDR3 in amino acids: CASSLYGQDRGYTF. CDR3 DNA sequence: TGTGCCAGCAGTTTATACGGGCAGGATCGCGGCTACACCTTC.

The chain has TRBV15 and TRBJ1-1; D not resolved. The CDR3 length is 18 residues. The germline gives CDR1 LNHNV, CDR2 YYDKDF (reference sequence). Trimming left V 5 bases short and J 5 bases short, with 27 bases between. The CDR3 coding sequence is TGTGCCACCAGCCCTTATATGGGCGGGTCCACCTTGAGGACTGAAGCTTTCTTT. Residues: CATSPYMGGSTLRTEAFF. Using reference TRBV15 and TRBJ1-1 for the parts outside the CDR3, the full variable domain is DAMVIQNPRYQVTQFGKPVTLSCSQTLNHNVMYWYQQKSSQAPKLLFHYYDKDFNNEADTPDNFQSRRPNTSFCFLDIRSPGLGDTAMYLCATSPYMGGSTLRTEAFFGQGTRLTVV.

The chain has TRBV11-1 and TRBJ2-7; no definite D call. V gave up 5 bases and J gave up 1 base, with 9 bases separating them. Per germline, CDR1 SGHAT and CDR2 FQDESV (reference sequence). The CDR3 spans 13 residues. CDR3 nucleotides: TGTGCCAGCAGCCTTTACATATCCTACGAGCAGTACTTC. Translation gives CASSLYISYEQYF.

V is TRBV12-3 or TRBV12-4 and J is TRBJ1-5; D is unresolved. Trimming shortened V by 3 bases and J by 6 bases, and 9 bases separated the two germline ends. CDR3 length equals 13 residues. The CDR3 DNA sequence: TGTGCCAGCAGTTTCGGAGGTTTTCAGCCCCAGCATTTT. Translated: CASSFGGFQPQHF.

The CDR3 is CASSRGVRETQYF. The DNA of the CDR3 is TGTGCCAGTAGTCGGGGGGTACGGGAGACCCAGTACTTC. The V call is TRBV19, the J call TRBJ2-5, with TRBD2 matching over 7 bases. The germline V gene has CDR1 LNHDA and CDR2 SQIVND (reference sequence). V gave up 5 bases and J gave up 5 bases; unmatched junction bases: 5. The CDR3 runs to 13 residues.

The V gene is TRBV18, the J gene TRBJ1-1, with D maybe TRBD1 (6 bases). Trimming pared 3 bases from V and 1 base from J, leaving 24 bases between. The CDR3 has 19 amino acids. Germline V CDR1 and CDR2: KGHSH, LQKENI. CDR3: CASSPLQTAPGQQNTEAFF. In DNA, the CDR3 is TGTGCCAGCTCACCGCTACAGACAGCTCCGGGACAACAGAACACTGAAGCTTTCTTT.

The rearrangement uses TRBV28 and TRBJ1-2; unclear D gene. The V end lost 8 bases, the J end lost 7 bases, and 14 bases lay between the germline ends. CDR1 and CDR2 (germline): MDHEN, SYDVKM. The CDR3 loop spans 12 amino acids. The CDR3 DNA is TGTGCCAGCCGGGTACTGTTAGGTGGCTACACCTTC. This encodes CASRVLLGGYTF.

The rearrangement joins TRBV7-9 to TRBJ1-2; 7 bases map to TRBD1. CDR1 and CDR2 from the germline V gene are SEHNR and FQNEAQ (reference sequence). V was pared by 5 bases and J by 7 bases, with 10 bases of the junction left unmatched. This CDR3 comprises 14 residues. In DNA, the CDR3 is TGTGCCAGCAGCGGACAGGCGGGGGATTTTGGCTACACCTTC. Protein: CASSGQAGDFGYTF.

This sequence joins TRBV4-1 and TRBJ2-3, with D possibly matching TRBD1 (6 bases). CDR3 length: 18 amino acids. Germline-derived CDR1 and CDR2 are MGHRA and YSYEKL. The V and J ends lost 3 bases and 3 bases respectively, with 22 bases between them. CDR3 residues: CASSHVGMGHVATDTQYF. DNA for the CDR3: TGCGCCAGCAGCCATGTCGGAATGGGACATGTGGCGACAGATACGCAGTATTTT.

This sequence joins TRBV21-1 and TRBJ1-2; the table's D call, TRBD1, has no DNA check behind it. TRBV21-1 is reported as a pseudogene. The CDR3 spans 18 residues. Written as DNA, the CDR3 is TGTGCCAGCAGCAATTCAACGTACTTAGACAGGCCCCCCTATGGCTACACCTTC. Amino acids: CASSNSTYLDRPPYGYTF.

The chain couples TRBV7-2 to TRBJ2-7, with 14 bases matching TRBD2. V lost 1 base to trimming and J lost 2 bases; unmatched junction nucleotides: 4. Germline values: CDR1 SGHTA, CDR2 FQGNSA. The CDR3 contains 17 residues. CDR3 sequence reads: CASSLDLGLAGAYEQYF. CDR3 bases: TGTGCCAGCAGCTTAGATTTGGGACTAGCGGGAGCCTACGAGCAGTACTTC.

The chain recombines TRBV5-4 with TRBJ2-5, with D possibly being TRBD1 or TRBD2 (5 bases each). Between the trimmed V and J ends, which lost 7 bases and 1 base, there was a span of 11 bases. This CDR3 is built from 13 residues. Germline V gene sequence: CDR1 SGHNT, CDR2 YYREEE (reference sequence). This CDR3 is CASWSGAQETQYF. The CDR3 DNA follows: TGTGCCAGCTGGTCCGGGGCCCAAGAGACCCAGTACTTC.

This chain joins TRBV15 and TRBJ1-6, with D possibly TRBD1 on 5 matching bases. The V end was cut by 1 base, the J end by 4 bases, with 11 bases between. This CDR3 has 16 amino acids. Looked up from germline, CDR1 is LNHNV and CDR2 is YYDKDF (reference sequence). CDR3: CATSRVGTVYNSPLHF. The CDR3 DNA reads TGTGCCACCAGCAGAGTGGGGACGGTATATAATTCACCCCTCCACTTT.

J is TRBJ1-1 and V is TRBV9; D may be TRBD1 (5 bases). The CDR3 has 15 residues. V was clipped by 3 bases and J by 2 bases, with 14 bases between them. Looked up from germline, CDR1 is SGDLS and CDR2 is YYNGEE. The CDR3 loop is CASSAPGRQNTEAFF. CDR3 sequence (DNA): TGTGCCAGCAGCGCTCCAGGGCGGCAAAACACTGAAGCTTTCTTT.

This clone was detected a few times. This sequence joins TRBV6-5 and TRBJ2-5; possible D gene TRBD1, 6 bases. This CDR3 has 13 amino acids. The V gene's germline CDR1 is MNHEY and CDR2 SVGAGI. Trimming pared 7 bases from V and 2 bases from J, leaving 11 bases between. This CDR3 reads CASNLQGQETQYF. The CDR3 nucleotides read TGTGCCAGCAACCTACAGGGACAAGAGACCCAGTACTTC.

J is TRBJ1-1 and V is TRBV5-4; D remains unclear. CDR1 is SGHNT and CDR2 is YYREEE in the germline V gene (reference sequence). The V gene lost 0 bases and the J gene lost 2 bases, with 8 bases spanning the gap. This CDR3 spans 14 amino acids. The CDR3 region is CASSLAKRNTEAFF. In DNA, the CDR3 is TGTGCCAGCAGCTTGGCCAAAAGAAACACTGAAGCTTTCTTT.

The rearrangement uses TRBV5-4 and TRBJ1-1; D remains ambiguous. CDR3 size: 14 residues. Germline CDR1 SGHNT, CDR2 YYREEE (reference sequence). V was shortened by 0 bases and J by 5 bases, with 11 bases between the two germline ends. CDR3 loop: CASSLAGKDTEAFF. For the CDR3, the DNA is TGTGCCAGCAGCTTGGCAGGTAAGGATACTGAAGCTTTCTTT.

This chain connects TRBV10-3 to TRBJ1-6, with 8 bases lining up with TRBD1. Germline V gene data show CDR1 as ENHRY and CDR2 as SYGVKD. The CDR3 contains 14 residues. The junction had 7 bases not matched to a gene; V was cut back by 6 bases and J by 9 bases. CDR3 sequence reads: CAIRSGQGGSPLHF. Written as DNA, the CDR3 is TGTGCCATCAGGTCAGGACAGGGAGGTTCACCCCTCCACTTT.

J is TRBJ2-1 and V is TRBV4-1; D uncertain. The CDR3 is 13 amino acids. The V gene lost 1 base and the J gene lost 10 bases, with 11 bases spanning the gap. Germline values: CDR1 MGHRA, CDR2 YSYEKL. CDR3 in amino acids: CASSQVGSFEQFF. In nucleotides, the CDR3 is TGCGCCAGCAGCCAAGTAGGTTCTTTCGAGCAGTTCTTC.

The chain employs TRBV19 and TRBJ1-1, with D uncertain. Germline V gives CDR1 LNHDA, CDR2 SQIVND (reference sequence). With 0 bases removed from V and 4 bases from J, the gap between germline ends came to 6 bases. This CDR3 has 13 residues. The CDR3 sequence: CASSIDAVTEAFF. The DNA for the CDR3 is TGTGCCAGTAGTATAGATGCGGTCACTGAAGCTTTCTTT.

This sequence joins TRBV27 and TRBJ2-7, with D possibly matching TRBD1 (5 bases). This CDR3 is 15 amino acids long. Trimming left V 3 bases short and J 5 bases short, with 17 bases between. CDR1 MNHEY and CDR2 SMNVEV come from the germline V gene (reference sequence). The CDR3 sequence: CASSFLGGAVDEQYF. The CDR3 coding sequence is TGTGCCAGCAGTTTCCTCGGTGGGGCTGTGGACGAGCAGTACTTC.

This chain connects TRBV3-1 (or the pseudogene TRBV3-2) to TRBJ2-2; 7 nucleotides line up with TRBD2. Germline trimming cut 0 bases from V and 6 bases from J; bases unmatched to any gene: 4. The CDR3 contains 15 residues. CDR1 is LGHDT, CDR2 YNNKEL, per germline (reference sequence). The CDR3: CASSQDPRGAGELFF. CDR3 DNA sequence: TGTGCCAGCAGCCAAGATCCCCGGGGGGCCGGGGAGCTGTTTTTT.

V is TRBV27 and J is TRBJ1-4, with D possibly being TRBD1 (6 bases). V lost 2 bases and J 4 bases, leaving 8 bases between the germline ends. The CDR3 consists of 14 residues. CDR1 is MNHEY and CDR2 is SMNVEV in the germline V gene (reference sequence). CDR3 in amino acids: CASSLGQINEKLFF. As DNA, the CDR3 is TGTGCCAGCAGTTTAGGACAGATTAATGAAAAACTGTTTTTT.

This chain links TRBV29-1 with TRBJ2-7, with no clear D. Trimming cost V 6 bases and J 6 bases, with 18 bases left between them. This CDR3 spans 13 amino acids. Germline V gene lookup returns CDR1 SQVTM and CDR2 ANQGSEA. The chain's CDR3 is CSVVIGGPLEQYF. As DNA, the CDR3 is TGCAGCGTGGTCATCGGTGGGCCCCTCGAGCAGTACTTC.

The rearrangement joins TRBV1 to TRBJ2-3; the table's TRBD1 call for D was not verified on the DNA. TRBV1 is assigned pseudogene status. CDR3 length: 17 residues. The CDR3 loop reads CTSSQDPRTGGGYTQYF. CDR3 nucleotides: TGCACCAGCAGCCAAGACCCCAGGACAGGAGGAGGGTATACGCAGTATTTT.

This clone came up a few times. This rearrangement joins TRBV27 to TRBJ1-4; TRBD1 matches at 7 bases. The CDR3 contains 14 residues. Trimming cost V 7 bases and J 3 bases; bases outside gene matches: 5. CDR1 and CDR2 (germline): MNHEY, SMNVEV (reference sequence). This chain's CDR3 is CASNNRGSNEKLFF. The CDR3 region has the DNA TGTGCCAGCAATAACAGGGGTTCTAATGAAAAACTGTTTTTT.

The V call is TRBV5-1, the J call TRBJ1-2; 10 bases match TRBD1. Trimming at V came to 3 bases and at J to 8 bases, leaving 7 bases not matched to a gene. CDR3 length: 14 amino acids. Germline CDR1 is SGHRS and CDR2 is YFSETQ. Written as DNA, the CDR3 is TGCGCCAGCAGCTGGACCGGGACAGGGGAGGGCTACACCTTC. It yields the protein CASSWTGTGEGYTF.